The 19 T cell receptor beta chains given below trace back to one sample, sequenced in a study of a mutant IDH1 vaccine in newly diagnosed glioma. Profiled with immunoSEQ multiplex PCR; TCRdb holds only in-frame clones, not every one. The data contain some 61,000 clones, 84% of them singletons. No cognate antigen is known for these TCRs. Stated time point: week 35, safety follow-up. Doses consisted of 300 ug of mutant IDH1 20-mer peptide each, paired with topical imiquimod. The material was PBMCs, obtained from a glioma patient whose treatment included an IDH1 peptide vaccine. Receptors were obtained from a man aged 18-30 years with glioma.

The chain joins TRBV5-6 to TRBJ2-1, with D possibly being TRBD1 or TRBD2 (5 bases each). CDR3 length: 16 residues. Trimming shortened V by 5 bases and J by 0 bases, and 15 bases separated the two germline ends. Per germline, CDR1 SGHDT and CDR2 YYEEEE. The DNA for the CDR3 is TGTGCCAGCAGTTCATCCGGGACCCTCTCCTACAATGAGCAGTTCTTC. Translating gives CASSSSGTLSYNEQFF.

The V gene is TRBV9, the J gene TRBJ1-5; tentative D call: TRBD1 (6 bases). The V end lost 2 bases, the J end lost 3 bases, and 9 bases lay between the germline ends. Looked up from germline, CDR1 is SGDLS and CDR2 is YYNGEE. The CDR3 contains 14 residues. The CDR3 nucleotides are TGTGCCAGCAGCGTTTACAGGGACAATCAGCCCCAGCATTTT. Translation: CASSVYRDNQPQHF.

The chain carries TRBV6-1 and TRBJ1-2; D gene unclear. The germline V gene encodes CDR1 MNHNS and CDR2 SASEGT. The V gene lost 6 bases and the J gene lost 8 bases, with 7 bases spanning the gap. The CDR3 extends over 10 amino acids. For the CDR3, the DNA is TGTGCCAGCAGGGAATGGGGCTACACCTTC. Encoded protein: CASREWGYTF.

This clone appeared a single time. This chain uses TRBV7-6 with TRBJ2-3; D may be TRBD1 (6 bases). V lost 1 base, J lost 1 base, and 9 bases lay in between. The CDR3 has 15 amino acids. Germline V gene data show CDR1 as SGHVS and CDR2 as FNYEAQ. For the CDR3, the DNA is TGTGCCAGCAGCTTAGAGGGGGTTCGCACAGATACGCAGTATTTT. It encodes CASSLEGVRTDTQYF.

The V call is TRBV5-1, the J call TRBJ1-1, with 8 bases fitting TRBD1. J gave up 0 bases and V 2 bases, and 6 bases lay outside the gene matches. The CDR3 loop spans 16 amino acids. Germline V gene sequence: CDR1 SGHRS, CDR2 YFSETQ. The CDR3 bases are TGCGCCAGCAGCTTTTGGACAGGGCCCATGAACACTGAAGCTTTCTTT. This codes for CASSFWTGPMNTEAFF.

The genes are TRBV9 and TRBJ1-1; 7 nucleotides line up with TRBD1. Germline assignment: CDR1 SGDLS and CDR2 YYNGEE. The CDR3 is made up of 15 amino acids. Trimming cost V 1 base and J 3 bases; bases outside gene matches: 6. CDR3 DNA: TGTGCCAGCAGCGTAAAGACAGGGAGGGACACTGAAGCTTTCTTT. Its translation: CASSVKTGRDTEAFF.

For the CDR3, the DNA is TGTGCCAGCAGCTTGGCCGGGGTCCCTAACACCGGGGAGCTGTTTTTT. Its translation is CASSLAGVPNTGELFF. V gene TRBV5-6 combines with J gene TRBJ2-2; a possible D gene is TRBD2 (5 bases). V lost 0 bases and J lost 2, with 11 bases in between. Per the germline V gene, CDR1 is SGHDT and CDR2 is YYEEEE. The length of the CDR3 is 16 residues.

This chain links TRBV9 with TRBJ1-1, with TRBD1 matching 8 bases. Per the germline V gene, CDR1 is SGDLS and CDR2 is YYNGEE. This CDR3 is built from 13 residues. V trimming: 4 bases; J trimming: 5 bases; junction bases outside the gene matches: 4. The chain's CDR3 is CASSQGAWTEAFF. The CDR3 bases are TGTGCCAGCAGCCAGGGGGCATGGACTGAAGCTTTCTTT. Complete variable domain (other parts from reference TRBV9 and TRBJ1-1): DSGVTQTPKHLITATGQRVTLRCSPRSGDLSVYWYQQSLDQGLQFLIQYYNGEERAKGNILERFSAQQFPDLHSELNLSSLELGDSALYFCASSQGAWTEAFFGQGTRLTVV.

This rearrangement joins TRBV5-8 to TRBJ2-5; the D call may be TRBD1 or TRBD2 (5 bases each). The V gene's germline CDR1 is SGHTS and CDR2 YDEGEE. Trimming took 2 bases from V and 5 from J, leaving 13 bases between them. The CDR3 length is 14 residues. The CDR3, as DNA: TGTGCCAGCAGCTTAAAAGGTTGGGGGGAGACCCAGTACTTC. It encodes CASSLKGWGETQYF.

The genes are TRBV6-5 and TRBJ1-2; D is uncertain. Germline V gives CDR1 MNHEY, CDR2 SVGAGI. The V gene lost 5 bases and the J gene lost 8 bases, with 15 bases spanning the gap. This CDR3 has 13 residues. CDR3 residues: CASSPLSTGGYTF. The CDR3 DNA follows: TGTGCCAGCAGTCCTCTGTCGACCGGGGGCTACACCTTC.

The gene calls are TRBV30 and TRBJ1-6; weak D call: TRBD1 (5 bases). The CDR3 sequence is 13 residues long. The ends were cut back, 6 bases at V and 8 bases at J, with 14 bases in the middle. The germline V gene encodes CDR1 GTSNPN and CDR2 SVGIG (reference sequence). The CDR3 protein is CACTGLQYSPLHF. The CDR3 DNA sequence: TGTGCCTGCACGGGACTGCAGTATTCACCCCTCCACTTT.

This chain joins TRBV6-5 and TRBJ1-2; D perhaps matches TRBD1 (6 bases). CDR3 length equals 13 residues. Germline V gene lookup returns CDR1 MNHEY and CDR2 SVGAGI. The V and J ends lost 9 bases and 4 bases respectively, with 15 bases between them. In nucleotides, the CDR3 is TGTGCCAGTGTAGACAGGCTAGGCTATGGCTACACCTTC. It translates to CASVDRLGYGYTF.

This sequence joins TRBV5-1 and TRBJ1-6; tentative D call: TRBD1 (6 bases). Germline assignment: CDR1 SGHRS and CDR2 YFSETQ. V was pared by 7 bases and J by 9 bases, with 17 bases between. The CDR3 extends over 14 amino acids. The CDR3 spells CASRPTGESSPLHF. The CDR3 nucleotides read TGCGCCAGCCGCCCGACAGGCGAGTCTTCACCCCTCCACTTT.

The CDR3, as DNA: TGTGCCTGGAGTGTACTTAGCTACGAGCAGTACTTC. It encodes CAWSVLSYEQYF. J is TRBJ2-7 and V is TRBV30; D gene ambiguous. Germline V lookup: CDR1 GTSNPN, CDR2 SVGIG (reference sequence). This CDR3 is built from 12 residues. The V end lost 0 bases, the J end lost 3 bases, and 6 bases lay between the germline ends.

This chain connects TRBV5-1 to TRBJ1-4, with D hard to call. CDR1 and CDR2 from the germline V gene are SGHRS and YFSETQ. V was pared by 4 bases and J by 3 bases, with 4 bases between. The CDR3 contains 12 residues. The CDR3 protein is CASSVPNEKLFF. In DNA form, the CDR3 reads TGCGCCAGCAGCGTACCTAATGAAAAACTGTTTTTT.

The table lists this clone with a count of one. V is TRBV15 and J is TRBJ2-7, with 7 nucleotides matching TRBD2. The CDR3 is made up of 15 amino acids. The germline CDR1 and CDR2 sequences are LNHNV and YYDKDF (reference sequence). After removal of 6 bases from V and 4 bases from J, the junction contained 12 bases not matched to a gene. Here the CDR3 reads CATSPGVTSAYEQYF. CDR3 sequence (DNA): TGTGCCACCAGTCCCGGGGTCACTAGCGCTTACGAGCAGTACTTC.

V usage is TRBV7-2 and J usage is TRBJ1-1; weak D call: TRBD1 (5 bases). Germline CDR1 is SGHTA and CDR2 is FQGNSA. The CDR3 sequence is 12 residues long. V was cut by 5 bases and J by 6 bases, with 10 bases left in between. The CDR3 bases are TGTGCCAGCAGCCACAGGAAGGCTGAAGCTTTCTTT. Translating gives CASSHRKAEAFF.

V gene TRBV19 combines with J gene TRBJ2-7, with 10 bases matching TRBD2. V lost 4 bases, J lost 0 bases, and 3 bases stayed unmatched. The CDR3 is made up of 15 amino acids. Germline V lookup: CDR1 LNHDA, CDR2 SQIVND (reference sequence). CDR3 region: CASSKLAGLSYEQYF. The CDR3 coding sequence is TGTGCCAGTAGTAAACTAGCGGGACTCTCCTACGAGCAGTACTTC.

The V call is TRBV5-4, the J call TRBJ1-2, with no clear D. Trimming stripped 2 bases from V and 8 bases from J, with 10 bases between. The CDR3 is 12 amino acids. CDR1 SGHNT and CDR2 YYREEE come from the germline V gene (reference sequence). The CDR3 DNA reads TGTGCCAGCAGCTTTGGATTGAAGGGCTACACCTTC. Amino acids: CASSFGLKGYTF.